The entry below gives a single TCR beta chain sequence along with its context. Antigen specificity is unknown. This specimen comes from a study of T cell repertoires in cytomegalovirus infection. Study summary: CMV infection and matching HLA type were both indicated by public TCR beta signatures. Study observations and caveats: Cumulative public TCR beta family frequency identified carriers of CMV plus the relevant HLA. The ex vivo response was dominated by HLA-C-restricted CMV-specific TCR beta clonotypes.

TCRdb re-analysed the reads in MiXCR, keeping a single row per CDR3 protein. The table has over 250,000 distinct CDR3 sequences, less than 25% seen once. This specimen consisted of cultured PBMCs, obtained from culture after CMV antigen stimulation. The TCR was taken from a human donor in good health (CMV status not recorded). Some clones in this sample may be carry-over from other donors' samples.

CDR3: CASSFQGLAGADTQYF. The CDR3 DNA follows: TGTGCCAGCAGCTTTCAGGGACTAGCGGGAGCAGATACGCAGTATTTT. V and J are TRBV7-2 and TRBJ2-3, with 14 bases lining up with TRBD2. The CDR3 sequence is 16 residues long. Looked up from germline, CDR1 is SGHTA and CDR2 is FQGNSA. The V gene end was trimmed by 3 bases and the J gene end by 4 bases; junction bases not matched to a gene: 3.